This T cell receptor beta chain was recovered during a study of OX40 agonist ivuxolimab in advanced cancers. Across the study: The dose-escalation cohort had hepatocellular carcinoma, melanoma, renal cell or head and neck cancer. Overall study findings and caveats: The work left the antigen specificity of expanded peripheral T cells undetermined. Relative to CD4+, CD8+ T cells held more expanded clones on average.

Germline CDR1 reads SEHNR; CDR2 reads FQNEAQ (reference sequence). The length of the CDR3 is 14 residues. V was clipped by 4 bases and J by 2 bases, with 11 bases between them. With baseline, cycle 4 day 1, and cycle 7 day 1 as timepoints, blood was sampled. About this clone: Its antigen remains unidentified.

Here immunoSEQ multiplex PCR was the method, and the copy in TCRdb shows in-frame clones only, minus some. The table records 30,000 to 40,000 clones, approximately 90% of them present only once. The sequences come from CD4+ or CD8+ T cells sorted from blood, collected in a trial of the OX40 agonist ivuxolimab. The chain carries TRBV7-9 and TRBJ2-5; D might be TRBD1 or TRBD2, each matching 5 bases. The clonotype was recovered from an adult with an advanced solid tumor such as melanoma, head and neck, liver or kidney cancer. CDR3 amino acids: CASSSSGAQETQYF. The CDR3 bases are TGTGCCAGCAGCTCCTCCGGGGCTCAAGAGACCCAGTACTTC.